A single sample is the source of the 11 T cell receptor beta chains below, sequenced in a study of cytomegalovirus exposure and HLA in healthy donors. Researchers ran the PCR with 60 Vbeta and 13 Jbeta primers. Here immunoSEQ multiplex PCR was the method, and the copy in TCRdb shows in-frame clones only, minus some. The sample yields more than 85,000 clones, less than 80% seen once. The sequenced sample was PBMCs. The receptors shown here come from a woman in her forties or fifties in good health and CMV-seropositive.

This chain joins TRBV7-2 and TRBJ2-7, with 7 bases matching TRBD1. Trimming at V came to 5 bases and at J to 3 bases, leaving 7 bases not matched to a gene. Germline-derived CDR1 and CDR2 are SGHTA and FQGNSA. This CDR3 spans 14 amino acids. CDR3 in amino acids: CASSRPGTVYEQYF. The DNA of the CDR3 is TGTGCCAGCAGCCGTCCCGGGACAGTCTACGAGCAGTACTTC.

The J gene is TRBJ2-6, the V gene TRBV5-4; 8 nucleotides agree with TRBD1. The CDR3 sequence is 13 residues long. The germline V gene has CDR1 SGHNT and CDR2 YYREEE (reference sequence). The V gene end was trimmed by 6 bases and the J gene end by 13 bases; junction bases not matched to a gene: 9. The CDR3 sequence: CASTTPGGGVLTF. CDR3 sequence (DNA): TGTGCCAGCACCACCCCAGGGGGCGGAGTCCTGACTTTC.

V gene TRBV7-2 combines with J gene TRBJ1-1; no firm D call. In germline, CDR1 is SGHTA, CDR2 FQGNSA. V lost 4 bases to trimming and J lost 0 bases, with 12 bases between them. CDR3 length equals 15 residues. CDR3 in amino acids: CASSSSGSMNTEAFF. The CDR3 nucleotides read TGTGCCAGCAGCTCTTCAGGCAGTATGAACACTGAAGCTTTCTTT.

This clone occurred a few times. The CDR3 DNA reads as TGTGCCAGCAGGTCGACAGGGGTTAACGAGCAGTACTTC. Encoded protein: CASRSTGVNEQYF. The gene calls are TRBV2 and TRBJ2-7, with 8 bases that match TRBD1. Germline-derived CDR1 and CDR2 are SNHLY and FYNNEI. V dropped 6 bases and J dropped 5; count of bases not matched to a gene: 6. The length of the CDR3 is 13 residues.

The chain links TRBV5-1 to TRBJ2-7, with 7 bases matching TRBD1. The CDR3 loop spans 16 amino acids. The V segment lost 4 bases and the J segment 3 bases; nucleotides outside the gene matches: 13. The germline CDR1 and CDR2 sequences are SGHRS and YFSETQ. For the CDR3, the DNA is TGCGCCAGCAGCCTACGCTACGGGACAGTCGACTACGAGCAGTACTTC. Its translation: CASSLRYGTVDYEQYF.

J is TRBJ2-1 and V is TRBV11-1, with 11 nucleotides matching TRBD2. Losses at the gene ends were 5 bases for V and 4 bases for J; bases not matched to a gene: 10. CDR1 is SGHAT, CDR2 FQDESV, per germline (reference sequence). This CDR3 spans 17 amino acids. The CDR3 spells CASSHWDLAGGYNEQFF. The CDR3 coding sequence is TGTGCCAGCAGCCACTGGGACTTAGCGGGGGGGTACAATGAGCAGTTCTTC.

This chain uses TRBV7-2 with TRBJ1-1, with D possibly matching TRBD1 (6 bases). The CDR3 extends over 15 amino acids. The V and J ends lost 5 bases and 3 bases respectively, with 16 bases between them. Germline V gives CDR1 SGHTA, CDR2 FQGNSA. The CDR3 coding sequence is TGTGCCAGCAGCCGAACGGGGGGGCTTGACACTGAAGCTTTCTTT. Its translation: CASSRTGGLDTEAFF. The entire variable domain, with the rest obtained from reference TRBV7-2 and TRBJ1-1, is as follows: GAGVSQSPSNKVTEKGKDVELRCDPISGHTALYWYRQSLGQGLEFLIYFQGNSAPDKSGLPSDRFSAERTGGSVSTLTIQRTQQEDSAVYLCASSRTGGLDTEAFFGQGTRLTVV.

The CDR3 region has the DNA TGTGCCAGCTCATCCGACCAGGGGGCCGGGGATTCACCCCTCCACTTT. Translated, it gives CASSSDQGAGDSPLHF. The V and J genes are TRBV18 and TRBJ1-6, with 8 bases that match TRBD1. Germline CDR1 and CDR2: KGHSH and LQKENI. The trim removed 5 bases at V and 8 bases at J, leaving 11 bases unmatched. This CDR3 region has 16 residues.

The chain recombines TRBV7-6 with TRBJ2-1; 8 nucleotides line up with TRBD2. The CDR3 length is 18 residues. The V and J ends lost 2 bases and 4 bases, in that order; junction bases with no gene match: 13. Germline-derived CDR1 and CDR2 are SGHVS and FNYEAQ. CDR3 residues: CASSLTGGSLLGYNEQFF. CDR3 bases: TGTGCCAGCAGCTTAACGGGAGGGTCCCTGCTCGGTTACAATGAGCAGTTCTTC.

The rearrangement joins TRBV11-2 to TRBJ1-2; 10 positions match TRBD1. Germline V gene sequence: CDR1 SGHAT, CDR2 FQNNGV. V lost 4 bases to trimming and J lost 5 bases; unmatched junction nucleotides: 10. This CDR3 spans 16 amino acids. CDR3 loop: CASSYGTGTGVYGYTF. Written as DNA, the CDR3 is TGTGCCAGCAGCTACGGGACCGGGACAGGGGTGTATGGCTACACCTTC.

The chain combines TRBV4-2 with TRBJ2-1; 13 bases fit TRBD2. This CDR3 has 16 residues. CDR1 and CDR2 from the germline V gene are LGHNA and YNFKEQ. After removal of 4 bases from V and 7 bases from J, the junction contained 7 bases not matched to a gene. CDR3 DNA sequence: TGTGCCAGCAGCCGGGAACTAGCGGGGGGGCTAAATGAGCAGTTCTTC. Residues: CASSRELAGGLNEQFF.